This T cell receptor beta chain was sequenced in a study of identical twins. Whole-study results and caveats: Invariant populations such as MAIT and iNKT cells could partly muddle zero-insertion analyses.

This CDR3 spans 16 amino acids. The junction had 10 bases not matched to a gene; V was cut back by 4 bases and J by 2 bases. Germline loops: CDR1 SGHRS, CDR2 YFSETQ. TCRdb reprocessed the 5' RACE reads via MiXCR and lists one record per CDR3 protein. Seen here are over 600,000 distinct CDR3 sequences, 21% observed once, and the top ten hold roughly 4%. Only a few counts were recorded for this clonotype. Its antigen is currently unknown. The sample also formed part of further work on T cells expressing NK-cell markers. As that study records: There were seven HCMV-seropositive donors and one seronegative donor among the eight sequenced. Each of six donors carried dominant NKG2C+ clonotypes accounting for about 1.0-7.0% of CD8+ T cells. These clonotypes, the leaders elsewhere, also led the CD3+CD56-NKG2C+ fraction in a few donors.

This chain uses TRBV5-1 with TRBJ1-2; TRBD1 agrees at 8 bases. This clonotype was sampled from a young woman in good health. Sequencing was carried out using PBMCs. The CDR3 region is CASSPAEGTGNYGYTF. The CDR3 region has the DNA TGCGCCAGCAGCCCGGCTGAGGGGACAGGCAACTATGGCTACACCTTC.